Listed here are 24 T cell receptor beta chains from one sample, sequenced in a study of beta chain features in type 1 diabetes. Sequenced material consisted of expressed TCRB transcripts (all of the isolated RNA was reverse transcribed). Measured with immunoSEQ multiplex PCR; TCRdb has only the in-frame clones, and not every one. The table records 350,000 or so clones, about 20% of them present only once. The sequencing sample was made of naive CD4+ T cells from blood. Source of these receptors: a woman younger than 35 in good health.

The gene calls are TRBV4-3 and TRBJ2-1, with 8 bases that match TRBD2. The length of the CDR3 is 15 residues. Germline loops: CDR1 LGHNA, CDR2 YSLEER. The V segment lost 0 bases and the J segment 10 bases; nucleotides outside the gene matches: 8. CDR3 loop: CASSQEARGVEEQFF. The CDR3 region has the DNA TGCGCCAGCAGCCAAGAGGCGCGGGGGGTTGAGGAGCAGTTCTTC.

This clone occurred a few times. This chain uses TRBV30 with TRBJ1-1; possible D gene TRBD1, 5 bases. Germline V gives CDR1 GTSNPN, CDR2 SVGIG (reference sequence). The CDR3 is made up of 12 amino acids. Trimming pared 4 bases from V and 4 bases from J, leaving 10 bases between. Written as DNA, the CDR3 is TGTGCCTGGATGCAGGGCTCCACTGAAGCTTTCTTT. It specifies CAWMQGSTEAFF.

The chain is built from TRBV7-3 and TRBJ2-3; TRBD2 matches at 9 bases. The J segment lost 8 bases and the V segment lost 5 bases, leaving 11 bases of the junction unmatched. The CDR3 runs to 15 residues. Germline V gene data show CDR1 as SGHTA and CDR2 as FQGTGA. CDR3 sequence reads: CASSPISGGKATQYF. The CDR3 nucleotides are TGTGCCAGCAGCCCCATTAGCGGGGGAAAGGCTACGCAGTATTTT. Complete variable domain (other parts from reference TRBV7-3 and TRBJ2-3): GAGVSQTPSNKVTEKGKYVELRCDPISGHTALYWYRQSLGQGPEFLIYFQGTGAADDSGLPNDRFFAVRPEGSVSTLKIQRTERGDSAVYLCASSPISGGKATQYFGPGTRLTVL.

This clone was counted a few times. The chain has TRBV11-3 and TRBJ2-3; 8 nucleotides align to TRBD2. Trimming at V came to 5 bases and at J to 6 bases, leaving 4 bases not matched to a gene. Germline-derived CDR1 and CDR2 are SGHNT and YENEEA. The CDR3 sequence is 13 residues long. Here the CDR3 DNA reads TGTGCCAGCAGCAGACGGGGGGGGGATACGCAGTATTTT. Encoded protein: CASSRRGGDTQYF.

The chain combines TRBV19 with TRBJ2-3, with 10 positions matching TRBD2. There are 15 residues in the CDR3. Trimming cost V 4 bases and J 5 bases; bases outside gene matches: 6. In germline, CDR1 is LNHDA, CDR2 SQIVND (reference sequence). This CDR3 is CASSTSGRGIDTQYF. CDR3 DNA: TGTGCCAGTAGTACTAGCGGGAGAGGAATAGATACGCAGTATTTT.

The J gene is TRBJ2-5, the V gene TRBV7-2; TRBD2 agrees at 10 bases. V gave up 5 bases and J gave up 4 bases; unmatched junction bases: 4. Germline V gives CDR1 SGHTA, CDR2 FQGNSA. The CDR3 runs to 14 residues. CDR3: CASSHRTSGETQYF. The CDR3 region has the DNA TGTGCCAGCAGCCATCGGACTAGCGGAGAGACCCAGTACTTC.

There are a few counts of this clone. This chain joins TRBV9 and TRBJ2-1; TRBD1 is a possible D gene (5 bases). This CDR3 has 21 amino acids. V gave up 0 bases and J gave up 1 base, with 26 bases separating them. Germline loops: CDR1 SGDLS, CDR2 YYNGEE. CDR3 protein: CASSVGLWVVRVEKSYNEQFF. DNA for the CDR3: TGTGCCAGCAGCGTAGGTTTATGGGTGGTCAGGGTCGAGAAGTCCTACAATGAGCAGTTCTTC. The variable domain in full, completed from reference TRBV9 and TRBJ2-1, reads DSGVTQTPKHLITATGQRVTLRCSPRSGDLSVYWYQQSLDQGLQFLIQYYNGEERAKGNILERFSAQQFPDLHSELNLSSLELGDSALYFCASSVGLWVVRVEKSYNEQFFGPGTRLTVL.

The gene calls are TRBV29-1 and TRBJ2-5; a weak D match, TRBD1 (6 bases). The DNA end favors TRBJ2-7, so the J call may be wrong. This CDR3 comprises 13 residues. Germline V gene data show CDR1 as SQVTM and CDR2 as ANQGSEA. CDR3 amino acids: CSVTRGSSYEQYF. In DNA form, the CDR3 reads TGCAGCGTTACCAGGGGTAGCTCCTACGAGCAGTACTTC.

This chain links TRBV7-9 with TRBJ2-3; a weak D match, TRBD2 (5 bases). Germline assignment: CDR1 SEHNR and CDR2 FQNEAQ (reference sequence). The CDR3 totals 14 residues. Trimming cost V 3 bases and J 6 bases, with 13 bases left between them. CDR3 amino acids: CASSFSLGGDTQYF. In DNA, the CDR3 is TGTGCCAGCAGCTTCTCCCTCGGCGGGGATACGCAGTATTTT.

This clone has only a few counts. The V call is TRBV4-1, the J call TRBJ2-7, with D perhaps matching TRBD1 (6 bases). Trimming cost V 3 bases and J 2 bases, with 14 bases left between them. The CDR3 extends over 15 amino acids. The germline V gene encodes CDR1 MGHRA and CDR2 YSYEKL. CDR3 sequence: CASSHPPTGTYEQYF. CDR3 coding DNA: TGCGCCAGCAGCCACCCACCGACAGGAACCTACGAGCAGTACTTC.

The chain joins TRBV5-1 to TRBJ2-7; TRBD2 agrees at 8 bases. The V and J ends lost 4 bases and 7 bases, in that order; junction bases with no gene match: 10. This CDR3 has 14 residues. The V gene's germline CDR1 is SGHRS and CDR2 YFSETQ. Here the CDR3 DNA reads TGCGCCAGCAGCCCAAGCGGGGGACCGGTGGAGCAGTACTTC. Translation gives CASSPSGGPVEQYF.

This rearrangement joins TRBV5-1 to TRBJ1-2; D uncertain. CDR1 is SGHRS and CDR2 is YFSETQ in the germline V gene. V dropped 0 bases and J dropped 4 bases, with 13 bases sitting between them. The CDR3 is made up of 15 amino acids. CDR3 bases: TGCGCCAGCAGCTTGGCCGATGTGTACACCTATGGCTACACCTTC. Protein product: CASSLADVYTYGYTF.

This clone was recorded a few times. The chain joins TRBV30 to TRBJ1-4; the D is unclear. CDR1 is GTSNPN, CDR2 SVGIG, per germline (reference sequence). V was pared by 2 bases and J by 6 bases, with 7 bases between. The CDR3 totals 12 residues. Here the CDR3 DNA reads TGTGCCTGGAGTCAGTCGTATGAAAAACTGTTTTTT. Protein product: CAWSQSYEKLFF.

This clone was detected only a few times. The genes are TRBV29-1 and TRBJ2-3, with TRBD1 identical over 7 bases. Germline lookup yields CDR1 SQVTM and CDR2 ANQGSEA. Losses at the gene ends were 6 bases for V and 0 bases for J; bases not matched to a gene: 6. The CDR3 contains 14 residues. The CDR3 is CSVRTGTSTDTQYF. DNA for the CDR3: TGCAGCGTGAGGACAGGTACTAGCACAGATACGCAGTATTTT.

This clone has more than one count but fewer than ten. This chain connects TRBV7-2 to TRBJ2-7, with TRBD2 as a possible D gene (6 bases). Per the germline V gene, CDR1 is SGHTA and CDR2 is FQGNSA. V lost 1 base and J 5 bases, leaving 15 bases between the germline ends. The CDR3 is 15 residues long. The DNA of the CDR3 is TGTGCCAGCAGCTTAGTAGCCGTGGGAGGTCACGAGCAGTACTTC. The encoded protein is CASSLVAVGGHEQYF.

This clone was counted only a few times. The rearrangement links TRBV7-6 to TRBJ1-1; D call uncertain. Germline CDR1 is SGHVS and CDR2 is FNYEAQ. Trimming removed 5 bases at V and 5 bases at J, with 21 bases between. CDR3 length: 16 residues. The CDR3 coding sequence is TGTGCCAGCAGCCCCACCGCTTTGAAGGAGTCGACTGAAGCTTTCTTT. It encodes CASSPTALKESTEAFF.

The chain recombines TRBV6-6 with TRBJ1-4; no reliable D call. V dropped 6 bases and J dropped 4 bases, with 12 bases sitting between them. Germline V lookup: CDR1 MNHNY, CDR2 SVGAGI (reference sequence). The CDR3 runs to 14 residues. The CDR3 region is CASSYRGINEKLFF. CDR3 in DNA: TGTGCCAGCAGCTACCGAGGCATTAATGAAAAACTGTTTTTT.

The CDR3 loop is CATQGRGSSGELFF. The CDR3 nucleotides are TGTGCCACCCAGGGAAGGGGCTCCAGCGGGGAGCTGTTTTTT. V and J are TRBV6-6 and TRBJ2-2, with D perhaps matching TRBD1 (5 bases). The germline V and J ends were trimmed by 10 bases and 7 bases, with 19 bases remaining between them. The CDR3 sequence is 14 residues long. The V gene's germline CDR1 is MNHNY and CDR2 SVGAGI (reference sequence).

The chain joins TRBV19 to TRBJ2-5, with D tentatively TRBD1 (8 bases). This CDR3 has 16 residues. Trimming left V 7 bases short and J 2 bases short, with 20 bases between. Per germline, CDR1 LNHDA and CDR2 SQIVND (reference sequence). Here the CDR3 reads CASTPAGTGLQETQYF. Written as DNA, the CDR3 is TGTGCCAGTACCCCAGCGGGGACAGGTCTTCAAGAGACCCAGTACTTC.

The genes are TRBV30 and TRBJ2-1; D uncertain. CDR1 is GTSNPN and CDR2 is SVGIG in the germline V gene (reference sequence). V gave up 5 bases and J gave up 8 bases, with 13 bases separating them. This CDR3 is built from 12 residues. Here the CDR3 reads CAWAPESHEQFF. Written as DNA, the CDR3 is TGTGCCTGGGCCCCCGAGTCCCATGAGCAGTTCTTC. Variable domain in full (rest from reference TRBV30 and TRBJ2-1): SQTIHQWPATLVQPVGSPLSLECTVEGTSNPNLYWYRQAAGRGLQLLFYSVGIGQISSEVPQNLSASRPQDRQFILSSKKLLLSDSGFYLCAWAPESHEQFFGPGTRLTVL.

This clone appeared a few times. The CDR3 protein is CACSGSTSEQYF. For the CDR3, the DNA is TGTGCCTGTAGCGGGAGCACCTCCGAGCAGTACTTC. This rearrangement joins TRBV30 to TRBJ2-7; 9 positions match TRBD2. The CDR3 contains 12 residues. The germline CDR1 and CDR2 sequences are GTSNPN and SVGIG (reference sequence). The ends lost 6 bases at V and 6 bases at J; junction bases unmatched: 6.

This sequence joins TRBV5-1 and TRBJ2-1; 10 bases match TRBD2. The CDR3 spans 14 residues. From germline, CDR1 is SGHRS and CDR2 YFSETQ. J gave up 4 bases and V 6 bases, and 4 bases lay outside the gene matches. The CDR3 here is CASNIAGGYNEQFF. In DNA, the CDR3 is TGCGCCAGCAACATAGCGGGGGGATACAATGAGCAGTTCTTC. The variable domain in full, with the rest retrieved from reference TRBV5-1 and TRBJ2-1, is KAGVTQTPRYLIKTRGQQVTLSCSPISGHRSVSWYQQTPGQGLQFLFEYFSETQRNKGNFPGRFSGRQFSNSRSEMNVSTLELGDSALYLCASNIAGGYNEQFFGPGTRLTVL.

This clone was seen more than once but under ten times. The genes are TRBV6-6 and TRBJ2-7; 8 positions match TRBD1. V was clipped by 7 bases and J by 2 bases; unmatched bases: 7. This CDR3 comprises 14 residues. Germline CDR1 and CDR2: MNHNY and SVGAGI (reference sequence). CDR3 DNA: TGTGCCAGCACCCCTCAGGGGGCTACCTACGAGCAGTACTTC. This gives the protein CASTPQGATYEQYF.

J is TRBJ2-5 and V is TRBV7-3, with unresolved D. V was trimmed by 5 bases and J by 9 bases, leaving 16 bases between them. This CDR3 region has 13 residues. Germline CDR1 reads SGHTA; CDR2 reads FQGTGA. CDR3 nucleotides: TGTGCCAGCAGCCTCTCGCGGCTAGACCCCCAGTACTTC. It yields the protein CASSLSRLDPQYF.